This section outlines one T cell receptor (beta chain) sequence together with its context. Trimming removed 3 bases at V and 3 bases at J, with 11 bases between. This CDR3 has 13 residues. Germline V CDR1 and CDR2: DFQATT, SNEGSKA (reference sequence). Clones were read by immunoSEQ multiplex PCR, and TCRdb kept only the in-frame ones, dropping some. The table lists more than 150,000 clones, roughly 79% of them singletons. The data belong to a study of blood T cell repertoires in COVID-19. Sequencing was done on a sample of peripheral blood. This chain uses TRBV20-1 with TRBJ1-2; D is unclear. The TCR sequence derives from a woman aged 80 or over with COVID-19, enrolled during active disease. As DNA, the CDR3 is TGCAGTGCTAGTCGCAGGCTCGACTATGGCTACACCTTC. This gives the protein CSASRRLDYGYTF.